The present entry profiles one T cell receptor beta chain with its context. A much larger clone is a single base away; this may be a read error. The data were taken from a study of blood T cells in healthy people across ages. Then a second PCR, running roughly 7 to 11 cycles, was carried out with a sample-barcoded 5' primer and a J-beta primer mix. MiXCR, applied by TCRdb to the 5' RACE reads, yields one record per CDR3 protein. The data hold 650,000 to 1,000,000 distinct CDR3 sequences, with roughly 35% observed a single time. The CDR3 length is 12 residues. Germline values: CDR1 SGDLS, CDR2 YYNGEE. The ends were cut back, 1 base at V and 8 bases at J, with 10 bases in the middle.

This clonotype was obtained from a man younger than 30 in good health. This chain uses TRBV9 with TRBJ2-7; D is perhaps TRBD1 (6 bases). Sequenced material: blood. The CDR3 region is CASSVYGGQQYF. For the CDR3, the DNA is TGTGCCAGCAGCGTATATGGGGGCCAGCAGTACTTC.